This T cell receptor (beta chain) is from a study of T cells in localized non-small cell lung cancer (dated by TCRdb to the early 2020s). At the level of the whole study: The study examined T cell repertoires in a few hundred patients with early-stage NSCLC and compared tumors with uninvolved tumor-adjacent lungs. The cohort comprised some 240 treatment-naïve NSCLC patients with resected, localized lung tumors. NSCLC patients had a mean age of roughly 66 years, and 129 were male and 107 female.

The immunoSEQ Assay was used to sequence TCR beta CDR3 regions from DNA. In the source study's methods: To compute T cell density, TCR beta template counts were normalized to usable DNA, which was estimated by amplifying housekeeping genes. The preseqR package was used to estimate richness by extrapolating to 400,000 templates for PBMC samples and to 120,000 templates for tissue samples. Clonality was defined by subtracting Pielou's evenness from one. Tissue-enriched TCRs were identified by differential abundance testing using productive amino-acid clonotypes, minimum total count 5 and alpha 0.1. The Jaccard Index and the Morisita Overlap Index were used to measure how much the repertoires overlapped between compartments. TCR beta CDR3s were clustered by GLIPH together with public tetramer-defined viral CDR3s, and at least three viral sequences plus V-gene enrichment were required for viral motifs. In TCRdb, the immuneACCESS table is reduced to in-frame sequences with V and J assigned. These tables do not hold every clone; where another copy was compared, an unresolved V gene accounts for under half, and the others remain unexplained. V, J and clone size were drawn from that table, and D and trimming were deduced from the DNA. The table for this sample lists over 45,000 clones; about 90% of them were counted only once. The top ten clones comprise less than 25% of the sample.

In its sample, this clone was seen once. It lacks a known antigen. No base quality values were provided; no much bigger clone lies one nucleotide off. At diagnosis, peripheral blood, uninvolved tumor-adjacent lung and tumor were collected and were preserved as a mix of fresh-frozen and FFPE material. For TCR repertoire profiling, the blood samples were analyzed as peripheral blood mononuclear cells. The paper's findings and limits, for the study overall: Because of the exploratory design, TCR variables were selected using unadjusted p-values without false-discovery rate correction. Because multi-region sequencing of the tumors was not done, intratumor heterogeneity could not be ruled out. Uninvolved tumor-adjacent lung showed the highest T cell clonality, higher than tumor, which suggests more focused antigenic responses in the uninvolved tumor-adjacent lung. Higher blood T cell density associated with longer overall survival, while higher adjacent-lung clonality associated with shorter survival. A median of roughly 56 of the top 100 tumor clones were detected in paired uninvolved adjacent lung, and 25 to 35 of these tumor clones were also found among the top 100 clones of the paired uninvolved adjacent lung.

The germline ends are 10 bases apart after V is trimmed by 7 bases and J by 1 base. The CDR3 runs 13 residues from the cysteine to the phenylalanine. Only CDR3 DNA remains: 39 bases, in frame from the first base. CDR1 and CDR2 were assigned from the germline V gene as MNHNS and SASEGT. The chain is encoded by TRBV6-1 joined to TRBJ2-5, and TRBD1 may be the D gene, going by 6 matching bases. The source was peripheral blood, collected before any cancer treatment. This clonotype was sampled from a man aged 40-75 years with stage I squamous cell lung carcinoma. CDR3 region: CASNGQLQETQYF. The DNA is as follows: TGTGCCAGCAACGGACAGCTCCAAGAGACCCAGTACTTC.